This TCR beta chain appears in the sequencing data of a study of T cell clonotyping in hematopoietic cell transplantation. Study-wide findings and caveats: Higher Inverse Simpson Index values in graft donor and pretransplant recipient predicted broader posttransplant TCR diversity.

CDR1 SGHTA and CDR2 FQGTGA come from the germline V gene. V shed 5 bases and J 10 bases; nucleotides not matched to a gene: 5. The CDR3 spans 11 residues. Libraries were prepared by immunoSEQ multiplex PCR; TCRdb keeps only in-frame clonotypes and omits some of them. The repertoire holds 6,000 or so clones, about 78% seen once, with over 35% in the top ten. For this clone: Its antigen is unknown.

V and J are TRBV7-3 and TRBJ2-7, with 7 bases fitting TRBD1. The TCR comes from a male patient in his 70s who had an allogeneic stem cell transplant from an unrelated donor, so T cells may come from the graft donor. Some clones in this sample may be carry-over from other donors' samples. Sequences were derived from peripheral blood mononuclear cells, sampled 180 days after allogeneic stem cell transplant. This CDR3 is CASSVTGVQYF. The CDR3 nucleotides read TGTGCCAGCAGCGTTACAGGGGTCCAGTACTTC. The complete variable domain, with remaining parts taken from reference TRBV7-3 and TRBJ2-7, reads GAGVSQTPSNKVTEKGKYVELRCDPISGHTALYWYRQSLGQGPEFLIYFQGTGAADDSGLPNDRFFAVRPEGSVSTLKIQRTERGDSAVYLCASSVTGVQYFGPGTRLTVT.